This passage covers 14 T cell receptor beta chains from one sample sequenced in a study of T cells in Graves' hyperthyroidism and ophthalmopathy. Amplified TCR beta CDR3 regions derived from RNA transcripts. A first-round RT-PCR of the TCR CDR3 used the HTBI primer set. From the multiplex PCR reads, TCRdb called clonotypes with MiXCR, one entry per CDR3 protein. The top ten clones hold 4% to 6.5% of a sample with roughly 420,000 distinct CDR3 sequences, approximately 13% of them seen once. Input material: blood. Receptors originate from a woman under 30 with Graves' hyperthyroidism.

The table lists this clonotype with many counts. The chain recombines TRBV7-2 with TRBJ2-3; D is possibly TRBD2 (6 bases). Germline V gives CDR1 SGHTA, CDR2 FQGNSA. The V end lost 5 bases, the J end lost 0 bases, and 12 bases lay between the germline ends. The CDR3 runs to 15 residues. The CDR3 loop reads CASSVGTFSTDTQYF. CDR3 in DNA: TGTGCCAGCAGCGTAGGGACTTTCAGCACAGATACGCAGTATTTT.

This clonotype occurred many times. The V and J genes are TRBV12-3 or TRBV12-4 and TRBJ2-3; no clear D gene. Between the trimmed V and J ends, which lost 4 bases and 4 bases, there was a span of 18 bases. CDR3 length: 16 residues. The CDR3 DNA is TGTGCCAGCAGTTCGCCTCTGACCACCAGCCCAGATACGCAGTATTTT. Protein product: CASSSPLTTSPDTQYF.

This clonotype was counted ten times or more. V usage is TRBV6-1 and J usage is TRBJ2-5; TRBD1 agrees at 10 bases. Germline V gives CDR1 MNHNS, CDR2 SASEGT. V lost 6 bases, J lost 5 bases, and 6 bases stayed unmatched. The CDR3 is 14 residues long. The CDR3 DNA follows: TGTGCCAGCAGCCGAGACAGGGGGCGGGAGACCCAGTACTTC. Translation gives CASSRDRGRETQYF.

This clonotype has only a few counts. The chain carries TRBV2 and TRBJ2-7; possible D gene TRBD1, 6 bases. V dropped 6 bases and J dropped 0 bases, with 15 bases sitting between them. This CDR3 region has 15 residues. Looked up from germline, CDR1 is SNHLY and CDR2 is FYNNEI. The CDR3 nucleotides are TGTGCCAGCAGCCGCGGACAGCCGAACTCCTACGAGCAGTACTTC. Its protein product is CASSRGQPNSYEQYF.

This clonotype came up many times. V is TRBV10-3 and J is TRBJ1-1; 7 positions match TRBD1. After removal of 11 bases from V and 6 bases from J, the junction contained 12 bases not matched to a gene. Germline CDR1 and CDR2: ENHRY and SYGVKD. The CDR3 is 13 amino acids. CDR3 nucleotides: TGTGCCTCGAACCAGGGGGGTGGTTCTGAAGCTTTCTTT. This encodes CASNQGGGSEAFF.

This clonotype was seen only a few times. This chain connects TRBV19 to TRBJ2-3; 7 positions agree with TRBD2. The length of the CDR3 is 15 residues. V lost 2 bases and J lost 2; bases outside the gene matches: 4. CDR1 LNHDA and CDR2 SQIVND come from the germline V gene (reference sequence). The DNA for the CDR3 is TGTGCCAGTAGTATATCGGCGGGAGCCACAGATACGCAGTATTTT. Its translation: CASSISAGATDTQYF.

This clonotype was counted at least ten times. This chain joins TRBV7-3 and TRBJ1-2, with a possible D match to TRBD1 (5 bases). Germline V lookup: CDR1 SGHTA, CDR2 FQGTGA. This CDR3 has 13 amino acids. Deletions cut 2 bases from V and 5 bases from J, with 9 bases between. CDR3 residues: CASSLGAQYGYTF. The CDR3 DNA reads TGTGCCAGCAGCTTAGGGGCACAATATGGCTACACCTTC.

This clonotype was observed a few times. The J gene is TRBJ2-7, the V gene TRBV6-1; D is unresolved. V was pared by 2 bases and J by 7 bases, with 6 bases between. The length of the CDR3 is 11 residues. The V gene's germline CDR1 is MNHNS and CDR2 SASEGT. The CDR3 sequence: CASSEPREQYF. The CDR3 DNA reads TGTGCCAGCAGTGAACCCCGGGAGCAGTACTTC.

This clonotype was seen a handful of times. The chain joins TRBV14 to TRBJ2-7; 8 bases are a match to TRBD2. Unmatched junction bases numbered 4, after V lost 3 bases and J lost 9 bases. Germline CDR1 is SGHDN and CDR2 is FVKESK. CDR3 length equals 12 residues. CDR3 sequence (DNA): TGTGCCAGCAGCCAGACTAGCGTAGGGCAGTACTTC. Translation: CASSQTSVGQYF.

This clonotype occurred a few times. This chain's CDR3 is CASNTGTGGRDEQYF. CDR3 coding DNA: TGTGCCAGCAATACCGGGACAGGGGGCCGGGACGAGCAGTACTTC. The V and J genes are TRBV6-2 or TRBV6-3 and TRBJ2-7, with 12 bases fitting TRBD1. In germline, CDR1 is MNHEY, CDR2 SVGEGT. CDR3 size: 15 residues. J was trimmed by 5 bases and V by 7 bases; bases with no gene match: 9.

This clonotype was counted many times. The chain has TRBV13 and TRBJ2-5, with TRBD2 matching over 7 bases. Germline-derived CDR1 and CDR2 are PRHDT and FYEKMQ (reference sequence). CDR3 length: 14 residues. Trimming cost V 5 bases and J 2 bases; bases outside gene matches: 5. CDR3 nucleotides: TGTGCCAGCAGCATACTAGCGCGACAAGAGACCCAGTACTTC. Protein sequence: CASSILARQETQYF. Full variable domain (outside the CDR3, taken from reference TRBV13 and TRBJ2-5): AAGVIQSPRHLIKEKRETATLKCYPIPRHDTVYWYQQGPGQDPQFLISFYEKMQSDKGSIPDRFSAQQFSDYHSELNMSSLELGDSALYFCASSILARQETQYFGPGTRLLVL.

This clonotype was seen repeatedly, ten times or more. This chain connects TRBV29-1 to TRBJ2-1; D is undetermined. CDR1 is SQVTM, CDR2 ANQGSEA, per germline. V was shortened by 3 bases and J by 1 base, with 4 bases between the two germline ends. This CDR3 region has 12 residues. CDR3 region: CSVDRSYNEQFF. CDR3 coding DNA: TGCAGCGTTGATAGGTCCTACAATGAGCAGTTCTTC.

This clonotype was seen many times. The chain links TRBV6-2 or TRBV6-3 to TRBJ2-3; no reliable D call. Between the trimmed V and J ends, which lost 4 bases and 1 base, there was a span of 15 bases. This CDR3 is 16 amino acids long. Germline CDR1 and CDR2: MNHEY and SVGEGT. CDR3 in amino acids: CASSSEISERTDTQYF. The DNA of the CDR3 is TGTGCCAGCAGTTCCGAAATCTCAGAGCGCACAGATACGCAGTATTTT.

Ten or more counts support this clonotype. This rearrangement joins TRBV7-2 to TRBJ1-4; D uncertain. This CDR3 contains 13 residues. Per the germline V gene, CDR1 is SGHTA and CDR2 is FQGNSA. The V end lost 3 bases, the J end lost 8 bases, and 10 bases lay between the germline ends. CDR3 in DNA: TGTGCCAGCAGCTTTGGGAGCGGGGAAAAACTGTTTTTT. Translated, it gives CASSFGSGEKLFF.